The present TCR beta chain was sequenced within a study of T-cell reconstitution after alpha-beta-depleted transplantation in children. This clonotype was counted at least ten times. During its preparation, the TCRbeta library received unique molecular identifiers. Each CDR3 protein gets one entry after TCRdb re-called the PCR reads with MiXCR. The sample consists of some 490,000 distinct CDR3 sequences, under 15% of them appearing once. The specimen was PBMCs from the stem cell graft donor, collected from the stem cell graft. The source is a human donor who donated a stem cell graft to a child with combined immunodeficiency.

CDR3 sequence (DNA): TGTGCCAGCAGTGAAGAGACAGGGGGCTCCTACGAGCAGTACTTC. This gives the protein CASSEETGGSYEQYF. This chain links TRBV6-1 with TRBJ2-7, with 9 positions matching TRBD1. CDR1 MNHNS and CDR2 SASEGT come from the germline V gene. This CDR3 is built from 15 residues. V lost 1 base, J lost 0 bases, and 1 base stayed unmatched.